Shown below are 16 T cell receptor beta chains from a single sample sequenced in a study of blood T cell repertoires in COVID-19 (dated by TCRdb to about 2020). Library prep was done by the immunoSEQ multiplex PCR assay. Held by TCRdb, this immuneACCESS table contains in-frame sequences only and omits some clones. Under half of the omission traces to an unresolved V gene where checked; the cause of the rest is unknown. The sample table records more than 100,000 clones; around 85% of these occur just once. The ten largest clonotypes hold approximately 16% of the sample. Material: peripheral blood. Receptors were obtained from a woman in her forties or fifties with acute or convalescent COVID-19.

The chain joins TRBV19 to TRBJ2-7; a weak D match, TRBD2 (5 bases). V was shortened by 5 bases and J by 3 bases, with 5 bases between the two germline ends. Germline V gene data show CDR1 as LNHDA and CDR2 as SQIVND (reference sequence). CDR3 size: 11 residues. DNA of the CDR3: TGTGCCAGTAGTGAGGGCTACGAGCAGTACTTC. It is translated as CASSEGYEQYF.

The V and J genes are TRBV5-1 and TRBJ1-2; 8 nucleotides match TRBD1. Germline trimming cut 0 bases from V and 4 bases from J; bases unmatched to any gene: 5. This CDR3 comprises 15 residues. Germline V gene sequence: CDR1 SGHRS, CDR2 YFSETQ. The CDR3 loop reads CASSLEDRVIYGYTF. CDR3 DNA sequence: TGCGCCAGCAGCTTGGAGGACAGGGTTATCTATGGCTACACCTTC.

The chain combines TRBV29-1 with TRBJ2-6; possibly TRBD1 for D (5 bases). The V and J ends lost 3 bases and 0 bases respectively, with 12 bases between them. The CDR3 covers 16 residues. Germline V gene lookup returns CDR1 SQVTM and CDR2 ANQGSEA. In nucleotides, the CDR3 is TGCAGCGTTGAGCACAGGTCGAGCTCTGGGGCCAACGTCCTGACTTTC. Translated: CSVEHRSSSGANVLTF.

J is TRBJ1-6 and V is TRBV15; D remains unclear. CDR3 length: 17 residues. The germline CDR1 and CDR2 sequences are LNHNV and YYDKDF (reference sequence). V lost 1 base, J lost 5 bases, and 15 bases lay in between. The CDR3: CATSRVPARRDNSPLHF. The CDR3 bases are TGTGCCACCAGCAGAGTCCCGGCGAGGAGGGATAATTCACCCCTCCACTTT.

The chain couples TRBV6-1 to TRBJ2-2; the match to TRBD2 covers 7 bases. The trim removed 3 bases at V and 8 bases at J, leaving 15 bases unmatched. The germline V gene has CDR1 MNHNS and CDR2 SASEGT. This CDR3 comprises 17 residues. CDR3 bases: TGTGCCAGCAGTGACCTGAGAAGAAAAGCGGGGCTAGGGGAGCTGTTTTTT. Residues: CASSDLRRKAGLGELFF.

The chain couples TRBV9 to TRBJ1-3; no clear D. The V end lost 2 bases, the J end lost 1 base, and 10 bases lay between the germline ends. This CDR3 is built from 15 residues. Germline CDR1 reads SGDLS; CDR2 reads YYNGEE. CDR3 protein: CASSVLGFSGNTIYF. The CDR3 DNA is TGTGCCAGCAGCGTCCTCGGGTTTTCTGGAAACACCATATATTTT.

The chain is built from TRBV4-2 and TRBJ2-7; 7 nucleotides line up with TRBD2. With 4 bases clipped from V and 0 bases from J, the junction kept 9 bases outside the gene matches. This CDR3 spans 16 amino acids. Per germline, CDR1 LGHNA and CDR2 YNFKEQ. This CDR3 reads CASSRTLGTNSYEQYF. The CDR3 DNA follows: TGTGCCAGCAGCCGGACGTTAGGGACTAACTCCTACGAGCAGTACTTC.

The CDR3 DNA sequence: TGTGCCACCTCCCTCCGCACAGGGCCTGGAAACACCATATATTTT. It yields the protein CATSLRTGPGNTIYF. This rearrangement joins TRBV15 to TRBJ1-3, with a weak D call TRBD1 (6 bases). The germline V gene encodes CDR1 LNHNV and CDR2 YYDKDF (reference sequence). V was shortened by 8 bases and J by 2 bases, with 16 bases between the two germline ends. The CDR3 totals 15 residues.

This clone was seen a single time. The chain recombines TRBV25-1 with TRBJ2-2, with 7 bases lining up with TRBD1. This CDR3 has 13 amino acids. The J segment lost 7 bases and the V segment lost 6 bases, leaving 5 bases of the junction unmatched. Germline loops: CDR1 MGHDK, CDR2 SYGVNS. The CDR3 loop is CASSKTGFGELFF. The DNA of the CDR3 is TGTGCCAGCAGCAAGACAGGGTTCGGGGAGCTGTTTTTT.

The J gene is TRBJ1-6, the V gene TRBV6-5; 7 positions agree with TRBD1. Trimming took 8 bases from V and 7 from J; bases not matched to a gene: 8. The CDR3 totals 14 residues. Germline CDR1 is MNHEY and CDR2 is SVGAGI. In DNA, the CDR3 is TGTGCCAGCGGCAAGGACAGGTTAAATTCACCCCTCCACTTT. Translation gives CASGKDRLNSPLHF.

This sequence joins TRBV11-2 and TRBJ1-1, with D unresolved. Germline CDR1 is SGHAT and CDR2 is FQNNGV. There are 14 residues in the CDR3. V lost 2 bases to trimming and J lost 8 bases, with 15 bases between them. The CDR3 region is CASSLSGFSDEAFF. The CDR3 DNA follows: TGTGCCAGCAGCTTATCGGGATTTAGTGACGAAGCTTTCTTT.

The genes are TRBV7-9 and TRBJ1-1; D call uncertain. Between the trimmed V and J ends, which lost 3 bases and 5 bases, there was a span of 10 bases. The CDR3 totals 13 residues. Germline V CDR1 and CDR2: SEHNR, FQNEAQ (reference sequence). CDR3 sequence: CASSFGVRTEAFF. DNA of the CDR3: TGTGCCAGCAGCTTTGGAGTACGGACTGAAGCTTTCTTT.

The chain recombines TRBV9 with TRBJ1-6, with D perhaps TRBD1 (5 bases). Germline V gives CDR1 SGDLS, CDR2 YYNGEE. CDR3 length equals 14 residues. The V end was cut by 3 bases, the J end by 10 bases, with 14 bases between. The chain's CDR3 is CASSEDSFDSPLHF. The CDR3 region has the DNA TGTGCCAGCAGCGAAGACAGTTTTGACTCACCCCTCCACTTT.

The V gene is TRBV19, the J gene TRBJ2-7; a weak D match, TRBD1 (6 bases). Trimming took off 5 bases at V and 0 bases at J, with 17 bases between the two ends. The CDR3 is 16 residues long. CDR1 is LNHDA and CDR2 is SQIVND in the germline V gene (reference sequence). CDR3 in amino acids: CASSWAHRVISYEQYF. In DNA form, the CDR3 reads TGTGCCAGTAGTTGGGCCCACAGGGTCATCTCCTACGAGCAGTACTTC.

The chain uses TRBV11-2 and TRBJ2-1; D is perhaps TRBD2 (5 bases). CDR1 is SGHAT, CDR2 FQNNGV, per germline. This CDR3 comprises 17 residues. V was shortened by 8 bases and J by 1 base, with 21 bases between the two germline ends. CDR3 nucleotides: TGTGCCAGCCGTTCTTTCGGGGTCTCGAGGTCCTACAATGAGCAGTTCTTC. Residues: CASRSFGVSRSYNEQFF.

The chain recombines TRBV2 with TRBJ2-2; tentative D call: TRBD1 (6 bases). Germline V gene sequence: CDR1 SNHLY, CDR2 FYNNEI. The V gene lost 6 bases and the J gene lost 6 bases, with 11 bases spanning the gap. The CDR3 totals 13 residues. The CDR3 is CASSLQGPGELFF. In nucleotides, the CDR3 is TGTGCCAGCAGCCTTCAGGGGCCCGGGGAGCTGTTTTTT.